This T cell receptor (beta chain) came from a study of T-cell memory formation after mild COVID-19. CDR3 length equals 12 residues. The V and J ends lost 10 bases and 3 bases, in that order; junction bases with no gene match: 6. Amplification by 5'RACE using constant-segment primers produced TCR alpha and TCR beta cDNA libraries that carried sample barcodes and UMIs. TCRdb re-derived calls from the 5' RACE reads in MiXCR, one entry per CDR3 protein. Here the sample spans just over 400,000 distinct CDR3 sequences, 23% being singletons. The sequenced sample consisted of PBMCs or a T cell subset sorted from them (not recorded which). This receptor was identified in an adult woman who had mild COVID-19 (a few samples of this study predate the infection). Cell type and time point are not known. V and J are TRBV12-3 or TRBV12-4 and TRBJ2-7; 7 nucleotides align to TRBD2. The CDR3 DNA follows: TGTGCCACTTCCCCGGGGGGCTACGAGCAGTACTTC. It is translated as CATSPGGYEQYF.